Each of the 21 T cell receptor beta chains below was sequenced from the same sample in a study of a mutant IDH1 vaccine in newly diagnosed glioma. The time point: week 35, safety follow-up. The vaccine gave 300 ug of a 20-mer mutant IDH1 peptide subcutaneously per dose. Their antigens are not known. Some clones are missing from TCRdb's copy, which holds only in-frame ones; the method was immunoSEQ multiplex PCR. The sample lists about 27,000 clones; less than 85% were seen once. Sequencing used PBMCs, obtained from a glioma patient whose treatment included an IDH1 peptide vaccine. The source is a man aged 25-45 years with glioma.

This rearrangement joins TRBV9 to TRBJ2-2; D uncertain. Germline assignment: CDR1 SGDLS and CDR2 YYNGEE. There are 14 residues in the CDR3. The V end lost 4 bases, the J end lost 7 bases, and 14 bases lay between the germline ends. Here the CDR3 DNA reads TGTGCCAGCAGCACCCTAGACGGCTTCGGGGAGCTGTTTTTT. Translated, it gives CASSTLDGFGELFF.

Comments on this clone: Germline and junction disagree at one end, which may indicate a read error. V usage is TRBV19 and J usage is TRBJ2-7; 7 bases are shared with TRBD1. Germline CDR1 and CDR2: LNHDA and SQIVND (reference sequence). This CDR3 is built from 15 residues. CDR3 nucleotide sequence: TGTGCCAGTAGAATAGGGACAGACCCATCCTACGAGCAGTACTTC. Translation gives CASRIGTDPSYEQYF.

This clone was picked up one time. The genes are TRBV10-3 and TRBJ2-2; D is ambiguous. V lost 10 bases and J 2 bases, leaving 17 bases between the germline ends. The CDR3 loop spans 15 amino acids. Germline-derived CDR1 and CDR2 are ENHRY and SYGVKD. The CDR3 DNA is TGTGCCACCAATGGAGCGCCCCTAAACACCGGGGAGCTGTTTTTT. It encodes CATNGAPLNTGELFF.

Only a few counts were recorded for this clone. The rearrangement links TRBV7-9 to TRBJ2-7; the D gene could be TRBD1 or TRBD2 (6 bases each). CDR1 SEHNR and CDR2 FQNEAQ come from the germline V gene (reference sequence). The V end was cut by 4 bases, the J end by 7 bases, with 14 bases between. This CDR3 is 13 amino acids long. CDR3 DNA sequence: TGTGCCAGCAGCTCAGAGGGCGGGACAGAGCAGTACTTC. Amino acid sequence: CASSSEGGTEQYF.

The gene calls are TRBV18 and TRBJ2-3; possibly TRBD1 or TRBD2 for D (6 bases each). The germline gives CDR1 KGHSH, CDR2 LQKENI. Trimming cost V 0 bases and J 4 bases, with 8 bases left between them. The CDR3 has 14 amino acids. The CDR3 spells CASSPPGGPDTQYF. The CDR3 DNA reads TGTGCCAGCTCACCACCGGGGGGCCCAGATACGCAGTATTTT. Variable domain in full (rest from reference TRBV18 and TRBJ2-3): NAGVMQNPRHLVRRRGQEARLRCSPMKGHSHVYWYRQLPEEGLKFMVYLQKENIIDESGMPKERFSAEFPKEGPSILRIQQVVRGDSAAYFCASSPPGGPDTQYFGPGTRLTVL.

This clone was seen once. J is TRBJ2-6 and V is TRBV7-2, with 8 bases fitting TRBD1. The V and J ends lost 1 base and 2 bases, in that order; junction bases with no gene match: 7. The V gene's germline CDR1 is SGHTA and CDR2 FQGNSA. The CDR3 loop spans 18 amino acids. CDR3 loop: CASSLGEGRGPGANVLTF. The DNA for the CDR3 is TGTGCCAGCAGCTTAGGTGAAGGCAGGGGGCCTGGGGCCAACGTCCTGACTTTC.

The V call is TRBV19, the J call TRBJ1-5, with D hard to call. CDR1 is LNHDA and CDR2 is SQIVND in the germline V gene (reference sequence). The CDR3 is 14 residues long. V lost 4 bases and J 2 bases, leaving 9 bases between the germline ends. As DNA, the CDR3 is TGTGCCAGTAGTAACACAGAGCGCAATCAGCCCCAGCATTTT. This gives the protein CASSNTERNQPQHF.

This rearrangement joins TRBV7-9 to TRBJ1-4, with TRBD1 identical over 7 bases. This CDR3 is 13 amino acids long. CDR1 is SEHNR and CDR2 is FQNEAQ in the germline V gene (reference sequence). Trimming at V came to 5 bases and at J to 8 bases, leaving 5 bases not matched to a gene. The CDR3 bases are TGTGCCAGCAGCACAGGGGTTCGAGAAAAACTGTTTTTT. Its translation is CASSTGVREKLFF.

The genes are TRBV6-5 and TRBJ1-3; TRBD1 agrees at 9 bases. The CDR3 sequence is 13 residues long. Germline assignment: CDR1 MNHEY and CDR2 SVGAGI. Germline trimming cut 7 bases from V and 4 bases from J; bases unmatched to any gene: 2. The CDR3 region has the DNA TGTGCCAGCACGGGGACAGGGGGAAACACCATATATTTT. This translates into CASTGTGGNTIYF.

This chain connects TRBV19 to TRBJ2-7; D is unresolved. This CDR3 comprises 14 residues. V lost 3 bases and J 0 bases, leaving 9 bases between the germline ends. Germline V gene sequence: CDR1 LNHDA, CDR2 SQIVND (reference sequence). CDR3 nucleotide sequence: TGTGCCAGTAGTATCTCAGCGAACTCCTACGAGCAGTACTTC. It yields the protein CASSISANSYEQYF.

The DNA of the CDR3 is TGCGCCAGCAGCCGTGGGGGGGGCGGGTACGAGCAGTACTTC. The encoded protein is CASSRGGGGYEQYF. V is TRBV5-1 and J is TRBJ2-7, with D perhaps matching TRBD2 (7 bases). This CDR3 is 14 amino acids long. Trimming removed 4 bases from V and 4 bases from J, with 15 bases in between. CDR1 is SGHRS, CDR2 YFSETQ, per germline.

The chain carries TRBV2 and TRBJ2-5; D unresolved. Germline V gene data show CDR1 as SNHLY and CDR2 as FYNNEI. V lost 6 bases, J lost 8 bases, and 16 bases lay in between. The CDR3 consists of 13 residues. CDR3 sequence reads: CASSHPSAYTQYF. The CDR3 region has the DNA TGTGCCAGCAGCCACCCGTCCGCCTATACCCAGTACTTC.

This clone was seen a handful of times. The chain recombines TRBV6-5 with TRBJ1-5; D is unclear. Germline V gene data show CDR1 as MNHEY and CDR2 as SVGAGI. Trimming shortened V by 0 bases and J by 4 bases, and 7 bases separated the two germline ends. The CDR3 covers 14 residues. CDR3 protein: CASSYSRVNQPQHF. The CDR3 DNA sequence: TGTGCCAGCAGTTACTCAAGGGTAAATCAGCCCCAGCATTTT.

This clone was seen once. Here the CDR3 reads CSVDAQGLAGSHTGELFF. Here the CDR3 DNA reads TGCAGCGTTGATGCCCAAGGGCTAGCGGGATCCCACACCGGGGAGCTGTTTTTT. The rearrangement joins TRBV29-1 to TRBJ2-2; 9 bases agree with TRBD2. After removal of 3 bases from V and 3 bases from J, the junction contained 14 bases not matched to a gene. Germline loops: CDR1 SQVTM, CDR2 ANQGSEA. The CDR3 totals 18 residues.

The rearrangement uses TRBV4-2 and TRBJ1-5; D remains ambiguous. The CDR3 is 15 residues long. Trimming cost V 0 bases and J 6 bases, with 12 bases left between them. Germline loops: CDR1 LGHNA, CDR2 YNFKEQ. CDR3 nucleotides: TGTGCCAGCAGCCAAGAAGACGGAATCAGTCAGCCCCAGCATTTT. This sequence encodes CASSQEDGISQPQHF.

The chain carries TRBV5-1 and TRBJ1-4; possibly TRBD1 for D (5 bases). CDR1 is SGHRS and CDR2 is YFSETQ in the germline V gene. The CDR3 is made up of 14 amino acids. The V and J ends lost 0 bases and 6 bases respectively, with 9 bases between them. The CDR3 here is CASSLGGGDEKLFF. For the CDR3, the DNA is TGCGCCAGCAGCTTGGGGGGAGGGGATGAAAAACTGTTTTTT.

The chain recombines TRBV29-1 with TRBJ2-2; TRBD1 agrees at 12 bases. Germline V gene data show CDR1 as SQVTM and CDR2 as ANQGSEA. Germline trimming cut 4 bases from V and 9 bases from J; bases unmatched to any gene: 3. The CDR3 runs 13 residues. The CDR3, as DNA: TGCAGCGTTGCGGGACAGGGGGCCCGGGAGCTGTTTTTT. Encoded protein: CSVAGQGARELFF.

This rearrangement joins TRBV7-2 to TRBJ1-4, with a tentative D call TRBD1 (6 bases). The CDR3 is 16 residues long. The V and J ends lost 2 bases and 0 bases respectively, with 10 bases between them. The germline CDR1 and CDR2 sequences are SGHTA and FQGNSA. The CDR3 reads CASSLIRTATNEKLFF. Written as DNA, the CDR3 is TGTGCCAGCAGCTTAATTCGGACAGCAACTAATGAAAAACTGTTTTTT.

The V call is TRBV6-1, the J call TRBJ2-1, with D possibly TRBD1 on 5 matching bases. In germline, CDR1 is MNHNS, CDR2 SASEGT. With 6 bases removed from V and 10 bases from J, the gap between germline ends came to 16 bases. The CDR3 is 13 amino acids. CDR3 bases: TGTGCCAGCAGCGCTACAGGATCGGCCGAGCAGTTCTTC. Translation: CASSATGSAEQFF.

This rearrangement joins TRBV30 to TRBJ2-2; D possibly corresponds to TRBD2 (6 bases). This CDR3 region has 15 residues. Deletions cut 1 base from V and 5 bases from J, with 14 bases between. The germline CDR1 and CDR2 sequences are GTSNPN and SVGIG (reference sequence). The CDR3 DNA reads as TGTGCCTGGAGTGAAGGCGGTGCGGGGACCGGGGAGCTGTTTTTT. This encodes CAWSEGGAGTGELFF.

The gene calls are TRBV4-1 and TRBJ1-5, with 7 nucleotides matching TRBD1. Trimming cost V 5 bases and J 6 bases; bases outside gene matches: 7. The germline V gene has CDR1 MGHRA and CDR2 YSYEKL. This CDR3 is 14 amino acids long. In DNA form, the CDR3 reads TGCGCCAGCAGCTATGACAGGGCGGTTCAGCCCCAGCATTTT. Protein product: CASSYDRAVQPQHF.